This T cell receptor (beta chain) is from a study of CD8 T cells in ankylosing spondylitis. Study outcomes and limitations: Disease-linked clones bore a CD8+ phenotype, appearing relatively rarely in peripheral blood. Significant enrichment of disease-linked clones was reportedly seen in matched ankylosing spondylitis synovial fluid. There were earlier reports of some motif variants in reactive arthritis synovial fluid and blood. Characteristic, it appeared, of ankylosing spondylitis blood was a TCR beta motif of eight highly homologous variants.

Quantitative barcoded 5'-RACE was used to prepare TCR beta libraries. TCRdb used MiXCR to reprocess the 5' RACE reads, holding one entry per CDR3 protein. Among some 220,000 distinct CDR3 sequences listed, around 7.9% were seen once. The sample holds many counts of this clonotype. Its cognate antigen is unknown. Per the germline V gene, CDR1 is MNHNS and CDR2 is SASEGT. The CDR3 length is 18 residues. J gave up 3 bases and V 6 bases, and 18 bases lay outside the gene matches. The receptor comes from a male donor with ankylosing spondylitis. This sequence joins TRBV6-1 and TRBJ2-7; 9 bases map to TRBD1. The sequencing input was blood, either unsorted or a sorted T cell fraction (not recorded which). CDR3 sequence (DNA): TGTGCCAGCAGCCCTCTCACAGGGATGGGACAGGGACACTACGAGCAGTACTTC. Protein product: CASSPLTGMGQGHYEQYF.